A selection of T cell receptor beta chains follows, all from one sample in a study of cytomegalovirus exposure and HLA in healthy donors. TCRdb keeps only in-frame clones here, not all; method: immunoSEQ multiplex PCR. Among 210,000 or so clones listed, around nine tenths were seen once. Sequencing was performed on PBMCs. These TCRs come from a woman aged 18-29 years in good health and CMV-seronegative. The CDR3 runs from the conserved cysteine through the conserved F or W. Each record gives: J gene, D gene, clone size, V gene, CDR3 protein, CDR3 DNA. The D gene is left open where the match is weak. The size entry is marked missing in some rows and otherwise reads once, few, many or a size class.

j_gene: TRBJ2-2
d_gene: TRBD2
abundance: once
v_gene: TRBV5-1
CDR3aa: CASTFWTSGIGELFF
CDR3nt: TGCGCCAGCACCTTCTGGACTAGCGGTATCGGGGAGCTGTTTTTT

j_gene: TRBJ2-1
d_gene: TRBD1
abundance: NA
v_gene: TRBV6-1
CDR3aa: CASSARTGQSYNEQFF
CDR3nt: TGTGCCAGCAGTGCACGGACAGGGCAATCCTACAATGAGCAGTTCTTC

j_gene: TRBJ2-3
d_gene: NA
abundance: NA
v_gene: TRBV6-1
CDR3aa: CASSTRTGTDTQYF
CDR3nt: TGTGCCAGCAGTACGAGGACTGGCACAGATACGCAGTATTTT

j_gene: TRBJ2-5
d_gene: NA
abundance: NA
v_gene: TRBV29-1
CDR3aa: CSVRAAQETQYF
CDR3nt: TGCAGCGTGCGGGCAGCCCAAGAGACCCAGTACTTC

j_gene: TRBJ1-4
d_gene: NA
abundance: NA
v_gene: TRBV6-6
CDR3aa: CASSAGGELFF
CDR3nt: TGTGCCAGCAGTGCGGGAGGGGAACTGTTTTTT

j_gene: TRBJ2-3
d_gene: TRBD1
abundance: NA
v_gene: TRBV28
CDR3aa: CASSLTGSSDTQYF
CDR3nt: TGTGCCAGCAGCTTGACAGGGAGTTCAGATACGCAGTATTTT

j_gene: TRBJ2-1
d_gene: TRBD2
abundance: NA
v_gene: TRBV7-9
CDR3aa: CASSSRTSGSINEQFF
CDR3nt: TGTGCCAGCAGCTCTAGGACTAGCGGGAGTATCAATGAGCAGTTCTTC

j_gene: TRBJ2-1
d_gene: TRBD2
abundance: NA
v_gene: TRBV10-3
CDR3aa: CAISEGLAGASSSYNEQFF
CDR3nt: TGTGCCATCAGTGAGGGACTAGCGGGAGCCTCGAGCTCCTACAATGAGCAGTTCTTC

j_gene: TRBJ2-3
d_gene: NA
abundance: NA
v_gene: TRBV5-6
CDR3aa: CASSLDNGGPADTQYF
CDR3nt: TGTGCCAGCAGCTTGGATAACGGGGGGCCGGCAGATACGCAGTATTTT

j_gene: TRBJ2-2
d_gene: TRBD1
abundance: NA
v_gene: TRBV15
CDR3aa: CATSPGQGHTGELFF
CDR3nt: TGTGCCACCAGCCCGGGACAGGGACACACCGGGGAGCTGTTTTTT

j_gene: TRBJ1-4
d_gene: NA
abundance: NA
v_gene: TRBV4-3
CDR3aa: CASSHGYRDIREKLFF
CDR3nt: TGCGCCAGCAGCCACGGCTACCGGGACATACGAGAAAAACTGTTTTTT

j_gene: TRBJ1-1
d_gene: NA
abundance: NA
v_gene: TRBV9
CDR3aa: CASSVSPRVRGLNTEAFF
CDR3nt: TGTGCCAGCAGCGTAAGCCCCAGGGTGAGGGGGTTGAACACTGAAGCTTTCTTT

j_gene: TRBJ1-1
d_gene: NA
abundance: NA
v_gene: TRBV6-1
CDR3aa: CASRSLQGRTEAFF
CDR3nt: TGTGCCAGCAGATCGTTACAGGGTCGCACTGAAGCTTTCTTT

j_gene: TRBJ1-1
d_gene: TRBD1
abundance: NA
v_gene: TRBV28
CDR3aa: CATDRDRRNTEAFF
CDR3nt: TGTGCCACCGACCGGGACAGGAGGAACACTGAAGCTTTCTTT

j_gene: TRBJ1-5
d_gene: NA
abundance: few
v_gene: TRBV21-1
CDR3aa: CASSKGSPSRVPQHF
CDR3nt: TGTGCCAGCAGCAAAGGCTCACCTTCCAGGGTGCCCCAGCATTTT

j_gene: TRBJ1-2
d_gene: NA
abundance: NA
v_gene: TRBV7-7
CDR3aa: CASSPLEGIYGYTF
CDR3nt: TGTGCTAGCAGCCCGCTGGAGGGGATCTATGGCTACACCTTC

j_gene: TRBJ2-2
d_gene: TRBD2
abundance: NA
v_gene: TRBV28
CDR3aa: CASRAGGIAANTGELFF
CDR3nt: TGTGCCAGCAGGGCCGGGGGGATAGCAGCGAACACCGGGGAGCTGTTTTTT

j_gene: TRBJ2-2
d_gene: TRBD2
abundance: NA
v_gene: TRBV7-7
CDR3aa: CASSLRLAGGPSGELFF
CDR3nt: TGTGCTAGCAGCCTCCGACTAGCGGGAGGCCCTTCTGGGGAGCTGTTTTTT

j_gene: TRBJ1-2
d_gene: TRBD1
abundance: NA
v_gene: TRBV7-9
CDR3aa: CASSLEVGRGRNYGYTF
CDR3nt: TGTGCCAGCAGCTTAGAGGTTGGCAGGGGGCGCAACTATGGCTACACCTTC

j_gene: TRBJ1-2
d_gene: NA
abundance: NA
v_gene: TRBV28
CDR3aa: CASRPFMRGYTF
CDR3nt: TGTGCCAGCAGGCCCTTTATGAGAGGCTACACCTTC

j_gene: TRBJ2-7
d_gene: NA
abundance: NA
v_gene: TRBV6-5
CDR3aa: CASSYRADSEQYF
CDR3nt: TGTGCCAGCAGTTACCGAGCGGATTCCGAGCAGTACTTC

j_gene: TRBJ2-5
d_gene: TRBD1
abundance: NA
v_gene: TRBV6-5
CDR3aa: CASSPQGFWETQYF
CDR3nt: TGTGCCAGCAGCCCACAGGGGTTCTGGGAGACCCAGTACTTC

j_gene: TRBJ2-7
d_gene: TRBD2
abundance: NA
v_gene: TRBV2
CDR3aa: CASTGLAGGSGYEQYF
CDR3nt: TGTGCCAGCACGGGACTAGCGGGAGGGTCGGGCTACGAGCAGTACTTC

j_gene: TRBJ2-2
d_gene: TRBD2
abundance: NA
v_gene: TRBV10-3
CDR3aa: CAISEVAGGTGELFF
CDR3nt: TGTGCCATCAGTGAGGTAGCGGGAGGAACCGGGGAGCTGTTTTTT

j_gene: TRBJ2-7
d_gene: NA
abundance: NA
v_gene: TRBV4-1
CDR3aa: CASSQGSWQRNEQYF
CDR3nt: TGCGCCAGCAGCCAAGGTAGTTGGCAGAGGAACGAGCAGTACTTC

j_gene: TRBJ2-1
d_gene: TRBD1
abundance: NA
v_gene: TRBV4-3
CDR3aa: CASSQGQGAWDNEQFF
CDR3nt: TGCGCCAGCAGCCAAGGACAGGGGGCGTGGGATAATGAGCAGTTCTTC

j_gene: TRBJ2-5
d_gene: NA
abundance: NA
v_gene: TRBV7-8
CDR3aa: CASSLGVLKTQYF
CDR3nt: TGTGCCAGCAGCTTAGGCGTTCTGAAGACCCAGTACTTC

j_gene: TRBJ2-2
d_gene: NA
abundance: NA
v_gene: TRBV19
CDR3aa: CASSIMASRTNTGELFF
CDR3nt: TGTGCCAGTAGTATAATGGCTAGCAGAACGAACACCGGGGAGCTGTTTTTT

j_gene: TRBJ2-3
d_gene: NA
abundance: NA
v_gene: TRBV2
CDR3aa: CASSEGTAGWGVQTDTQYF
CDR3nt: TGTGCCAGCAGTGAAGGAACGGCGGGATGGGGGGTCCAAACAGATACGCAGTATTTT

j_gene: TRBJ2-2
d_gene: TRBD1
abundance: few
v_gene: TRBV7-9
CDR3aa: CASSFLTGTGELFF
CDR3nt: TGTGCCAGCAGCTTCTTGACAGGGACCGGGGAGCTGTTTTTT

j_gene: TRBJ2-7
d_gene: TRBD1
abundance: NA
v_gene: TRBV4-2
CDR3aa: CASSQTRDRGSYEQYF
CDR3nt: TGTGCCAGCAGCCAAACTAGAGACAGGGGCTCCTACGAGCAGTACTTC

j_gene: TRBJ1-3
d_gene: NA
abundance: NA
v_gene: TRBV27
CDR3aa: CATQGPAPGNTIYF
CDR3nt: TGTGCCACCCAGGGGCCCGCTCCTGGAAACACCATATATTTT

j_gene: TRBJ1-5
d_gene: NA
abundance: NA
v_gene: TRBV27
CDR3aa: CASSITGLDQPQHF
CDR3nt: TGTGCCAGCAGTATTACAGGGCTGGATCAGCCCCAGCATTTT

j_gene: TRBJ1-2
d_gene: TRBD1
abundance: NA
v_gene: TRBV7-2
CDR3aa: CASSLGTGYPYGYTF
CDR3nt: TGTGCCAGCAGCTTAGGGACAGGGTACCCCTATGGCTACACCTTC

j_gene: TRBJ2-1
d_gene: TRBD2
abundance: few
v_gene: TRBV11-3
CDR3aa: CASSLGTTALDEQFF
CDR3nt: TGTGCCAGCAGCTTGGGGACTACAGCCCTCGATGAGCAGTTCTTC

j_gene: TRBJ1-1
d_gene: NA
abundance: once
v_gene: TRBV9
CDR3aa: CASSPRPVNTEAFF
CDR3nt: TGTGCCAGCAGCCCCCGTCCCGTGAACACTGAAGCTTTCTTT

j_gene: TRBJ2-1
d_gene: NA
abundance: NA
v_gene: TRBV2
CDR3aa: CASSQANEQFF
CDR3nt: TGTGCCAGCAGTCAGGCCAATGAGCAGTTCTTC

j_gene: TRBJ2-1
d_gene: TRBD2
abundance: NA
v_gene: TRBV4-1
CDR3aa: CASSQGGLAGGPRNNEQFF
CDR3nt: TGCGCCAGCAGCCAAGGGGGACTAGCGGGAGGGCCCCGAAACAATGAGCAGTTCTTC

j_gene: TRBJ1-5
d_gene: TRBD1
abundance: NA
v_gene: TRBV28
CDR3aa: CASSFGGDRLNQPQHF
CDR3nt: TGTGCCAGCAGTTTCGGGGGGGACAGACTCAATCAGCCCCAGCATTTT

j_gene: TRBJ1-4
d_gene: TRBD1
abundance: NA
v_gene: TRBV6-1
CDR3aa: CASSQGAGEKLFF
CDR3nt: TGTGCCAGCAGCCAGGGGGCAGGCGAAAAACTGTTTTTT

j_gene: TRBJ1-5
d_gene: NA
abundance: NA
v_gene: TRBV18
CDR3aa: CASSRTENQPQHF
CDR3nt: TGTGCCAGCTCACGAACAGAAAATCAGCCCCAGCATTTT

j_gene: TRBJ2-7
d_gene: NA
abundance: NA
v_gene: TRBV28
CDR3aa: CASSFPGIYEQYF
CDR3nt: TGTGCCAGCAGTTTTCCCGGGATCTACGAGCAGTACTTC

j_gene: TRBJ2-1
d_gene: NA
abundance: NA
v_gene: TRBV30
CDR3aa: CAWGGRGGLRPDEQFF
CDR3nt: TGTGCCTGGGGAGGGAGGGGGGGACTACGCCCCGATGAGCAGTTCTTC

j_gene: TRBJ2-1
d_gene: NA
abundance: few
v_gene: TRBV7-9
CDR3aa: CASSRTPYNEQFF
CDR3nt: TGTGCCAGCAGCAGGACTCCGTACAATGAGCAGTTCTTC

j_gene: TRBJ2-1
d_gene: NA
abundance: NA
v_gene: TRBV4-2
CDR3aa: CASSQDQTGEQFF
CDR3nt: TGTGCCAGCAGCCAAGATCAGACGGGGGAGCAGTTCTTC

j_gene: TRBJ2-7
d_gene: TRBD2
abundance: NA
v_gene: TRBV28
CDR3aa: CASSLDGGAYEQYF
CDR3nt: TGTGCCAGCAGTTTAGACGGGGGGGCCTACGAGCAGTACTTC

j_gene: TRBJ1-2
d_gene: NA
abundance: NA
v_gene: TRBV29-1
CDR3aa: CSVDAGEQTNYGYTF
CDR3nt: TGCAGCGTTGATGCAGGGGAACAGACTAACTATGGCTACACCTTC

j_gene: TRBJ2-7
d_gene: NA
abundance: NA
v_gene: TRBV25-1
CDR3aa: CASSESAGWYEQYF
CDR3nt: TGTGCCAGCAGTGAATCGGCAGGGTGGTACGAGCAGTACTTC

j_gene: TRBJ2-1
d_gene: TRBD1
abundance: NA
v_gene: TRBV5-6
CDR3aa: CASSYRDRVNEQFF
CDR3nt: TGTGCCAGCAGCTACCGGGACAGGGTTAATGAGCAGTTCTTC

j_gene: TRBJ2-7
d_gene: TRBD2
abundance: NA
v_gene: TRBV2
CDR3aa: CASSLNSGLAGVYEQYF
CDR3nt: TGTGCCAGCAGTTTAAACAGTGGACTAGCGGGAGTATACGAGCAGTACTTC

j_gene: TRBJ1-1
d_gene: NA
abundance: NA
v_gene: TRBV5-6
CDR3aa: CASSLFGRAGEAFF
CDR3nt: TGTGCCAGCAGCTTGTTTGGCAGGGCCGGCGAAGCTTTCTTT

j_gene: TRBJ1-5
d_gene: NA
abundance: NA
v_gene: TRBV4-1
CDR3aa: CASSQDGGVAADQPQHF
CDR3nt: TGCGCCAGCAGCCAAGATGGAGGGGTCGCAGCTGATCAGCCCCAGCATTTT

j_gene: TRBJ2-5
d_gene: TRBD1
abundance: NA
v_gene: TRBV19
CDR3aa: CASSILPALDRVETQYF
CDR3nt: TGTGCCAGTAGTATTCTTCCCGCTCTGGACAGGGTCGAGACCCAGTACTTC

j_gene: TRBJ2-3
d_gene: TRBD2
abundance: NA
v_gene: TRBV27
CDR3aa: CASSKRGNTDTQYF
CDR3nt: TGTGCCAGCAGCAAGCGGGGAAACACAGATACGCAGTATTTT

j_gene: TRBJ2-6
d_gene: TRBD2
abundance: NA
v_gene: TRBV28
CDR3aa: CASSSGLAGDTGANVLTF
CDR3nt: TGTGCCAGCAGTTCCGGACTAGCGGGAGATACTGGGGCCAACGTCCTGACTTTC